This T cell receptor beta chain derives from a study of cytomegalovirus exposure and HLA in healthy donors. Study as a whole: Sequencing of approximately 190 million T cells in an earlier analysis found 95 million to 120 million unique TCR beta sequences. As released early, the data held some 85 million unique TCRs from HLA-typed donors. Study-wide results and caveats: Accounts indicate the classifier identified cytomegalovirus status with strong specificity and sensitivity. HLA restriction was apparent for most CMV-associated TCR beta chains in a later analysis.

This PCR relied on a set of 60 Vbeta primers and 13 Jbeta primers. TCRdb keeps only in-frame clones here, not all; method: immunoSEQ multiplex PCR. There are some 200,000 clones in the sample; about 83% occur only once, and about 16% lies in the top ten. Regarding this clone: The antigen is unknown.

V gave up 3 bases and J gave up 9 bases, with 12 bases separating them. CDR3 length: 14 residues. Germline CDR1 MNHEY, CDR2 SMNVEV (reference sequence). This TCR derives from a man in his forties or fifties in good health and CMV-seronegative. Sequencing was carried out using PBMCs. The J gene is TRBJ1-6, the V gene TRBV27; a possible D gene is TRBD1 (5 bases). The CDR3 nucleotides read TGTGCCAGCAGTTTGGGGACTAGGCGTTCACCCCTCCACTTT. It yields the protein CASSLGTRRSPLHF.